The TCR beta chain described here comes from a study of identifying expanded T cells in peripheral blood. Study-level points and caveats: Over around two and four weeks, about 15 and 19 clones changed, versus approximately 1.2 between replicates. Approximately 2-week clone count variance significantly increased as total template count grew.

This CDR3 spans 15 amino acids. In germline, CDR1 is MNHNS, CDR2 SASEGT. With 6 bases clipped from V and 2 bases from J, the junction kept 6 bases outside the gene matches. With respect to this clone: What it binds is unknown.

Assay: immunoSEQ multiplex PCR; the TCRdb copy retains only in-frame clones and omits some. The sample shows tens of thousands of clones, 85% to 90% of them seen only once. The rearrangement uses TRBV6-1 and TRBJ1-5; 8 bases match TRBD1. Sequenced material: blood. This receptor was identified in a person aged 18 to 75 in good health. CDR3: CASRGAGQGNQPQHF. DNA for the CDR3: TGTGCCAGCAGAGGGGCGGGACAGGGCAATCAGCCCCAGCATTTT.